These 8 T cell receptor beta chains share one sample of origin, sequenced in a study of OX40 agonist ivuxolimab in advanced cancers. Clones were sequenced by immunoSEQ multiplex PCR, and TCRdb holds only the in-frame ones, with some missing. The sample lists approximately 76,000 clones; roughly 85% were seen once. Sequenced here: CD4+ or CD8+ T cells sorted from blood, sampled in a trial of the OX40 agonist ivuxolimab. The receptor source for this set is an adult with an advanced solid tumor such as melanoma, head and neck, liver or kidney cancer.

This chain uses TRBV5-8 with TRBJ2-1; 7 positions agree with TRBD2. V was clipped by 0 bases and J by 2 bases; unmatched bases: 5. Germline CDR1 reads SGHTS; CDR2 reads YDEGEE. CDR3 length equals 16 residues. The CDR3 sequence is CASSLVYLAAYNEQFF. The CDR3 nucleotides are TGTGCCAGCAGCTTGGTGTATCTAGCGGCCTACAATGAGCAGTTCTTC.

V gene TRBV5-4 combines with J gene TRBJ2-3; 8 nucleotides match TRBD2. V dropped 4 bases and J dropped 0; count of bases not matched to a gene: 10. The CDR3 extends over 17 amino acids. Germline CDR1 is SGHNT and CDR2 is YYREEE (reference sequence). This CDR3 is CASSGLGAGGSTDTQYF. CDR3 DNA sequence: TGTGCCAGCAGCGGGTTAGGTGCGGGGGGTAGCACAGATACGCAGTATTTT.

This clone has only a few counts. The chain combines TRBV27 with TRBJ1-1; 7 bases map to TRBD1. This CDR3 spans 15 amino acids. Germline V gene sequence: CDR1 MNHEY, CDR2 SMNVEV (reference sequence). The trim removed 6 bases at V and 4 bases at J, leaving 11 bases unmatched. The DNA of the CDR3 is TGTGCCAGCAGCCCTTCCCCACACAGGGGCACTGAAGCTTTCTTT. This encodes CASSPSPHRGTEAFF.

V and J are TRBV21-1 and TRBJ2-7; the table's D call, TRBD1, was not checked against the DNA. TRBV21-1 is termed a pseudogene. There are 15 residues in the CDR3. The CDR3 sequence is CASSKAHRQGYEQYF. The CDR3 nucleotides read TGTGCCAGCAGCAAAGCCCACCGACAGGGGTACGAGCAGTACTTC.

The gene calls are TRBV7-3 and TRBJ1-1; no firm D call. This CDR3 has 13 amino acids. Looked up from germline, CDR1 is SGHTA and CDR2 is FQGTGA. V lost 4 bases, J lost 3 bases, and 9 bases lay in between. CDR3 protein: CASSYALDTEAFF. CDR3 bases: TGTGCCAGCAGCTATGCCCTGGACACTGAAGCTTTCTTT.

The rearrangement joins TRBV6-1 to TRBJ1-5; D is uncertain. This CDR3 comprises 15 residues. Trimming took off 6 bases at V and 0 bases at J, with 12 bases between the two ends. Germline lookup yields CDR1 MNHNS and CDR2 SASEGT. CDR3 nucleotides: TGTGCCAGCAGGTCCAGTTCCCATAGCAATCAGCCCCAGCATTTT. This translates into CASRSSSHSNQPQHF.

J is TRBJ2-1 and V is TRBV27; D is unclear. Trimming stripped 9 bases from V and 7 bases from J, with 10 bases between. From germline, CDR1 is MNHEY and CDR2 SMNVEV (reference sequence). CDR3 length equals 11 residues. CDR3 sequence (DNA): TGTGCCAGTGTTGGTTGGAATGAGCAGTTCTTC. This translates into CASVGWNEQFF.

In DNA form, the CDR3 reads TGCGCCAGCAGTCATGCAGGGGCCGATACGCAGTATTTT. Translated: CASSHAGADTQYF. The genes are TRBV23-1 and TRBJ2-3, with a tentative D call TRBD1 (6 bases). TRBV23-1 carries the ORF label, with uncertain function. The CDR3 extends over 13 amino acids. V lost 3 bases and J 6 bases, leaving 10 bases between the germline ends.